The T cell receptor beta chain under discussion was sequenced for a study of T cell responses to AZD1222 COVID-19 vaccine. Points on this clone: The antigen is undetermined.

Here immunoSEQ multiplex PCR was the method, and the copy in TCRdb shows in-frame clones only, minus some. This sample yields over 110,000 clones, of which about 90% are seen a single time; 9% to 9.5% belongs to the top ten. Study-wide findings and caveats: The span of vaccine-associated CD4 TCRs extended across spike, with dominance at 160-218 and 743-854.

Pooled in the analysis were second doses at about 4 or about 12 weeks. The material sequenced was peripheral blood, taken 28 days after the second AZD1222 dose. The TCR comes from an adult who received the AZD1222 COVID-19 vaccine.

DNA of the CDR3: TGTGCCAGCAGCTTGGCCGGGGGCACCGGGGAGCTGTTTTTT. Amino acids: CASSLAGGTGELFF. The chain employs TRBV5-4 and TRBJ2-2; tentatively, D is TRBD2 (6 bases). The V gene's germline CDR1 is SGHNT and CDR2 YYREEE (reference sequence). The CDR3 length is 14 residues. V lost 0 bases and J 4 bases, leaving 7 bases between the germline ends.